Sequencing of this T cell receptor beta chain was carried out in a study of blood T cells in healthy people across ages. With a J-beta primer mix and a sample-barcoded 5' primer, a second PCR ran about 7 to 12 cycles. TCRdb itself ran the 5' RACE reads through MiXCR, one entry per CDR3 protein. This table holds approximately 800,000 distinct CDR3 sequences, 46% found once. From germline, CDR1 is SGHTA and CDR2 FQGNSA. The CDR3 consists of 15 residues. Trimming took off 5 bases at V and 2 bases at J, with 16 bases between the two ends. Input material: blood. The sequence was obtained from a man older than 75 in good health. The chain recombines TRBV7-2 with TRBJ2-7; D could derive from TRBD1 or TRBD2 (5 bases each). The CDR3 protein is CASSPRKGTTYEQYF. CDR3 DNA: TGTGCCAGCAGCCCCCGCAAGGGGACGACCTACGAGCAGTACTTC.